This T cell receptor beta chain derives from a study of PD-1 blockade in mismatch repair-deficient tumors. Study as a whole: Enrolled about 2012-2016, patients had progressing, pretreated mismatch repair-deficient cancers of about a dozen types.

TCRs were sequenced from a few patients responding to pembrolizumab. Sequenced by immunoSEQ multiplex PCR; TCRdb stores in-frame clones only, minus some. The data hold some 120,000 clones, with over 60% observed a single time. The clonotype comes from an adult with mismatch repair-deficient cancer. The material sequenced was peripheral blood, taken 60 weeks after starting pembrolizumab.

The CDR3 sequence: CASSLGGTYEQYF. The CDR3 DNA follows: TGTGCCAGCAGCTTAGGCGGGACTTACGAGCAGTACTTC. V usage is TRBV7-2 and J usage is TRBJ2-7, with a weak D call TRBD2 (6 bases). Germline V gene data show CDR1 as SGHTA and CDR2 as FQGNSA. V lost 1 base to trimming and J lost 4 bases, with 8 bases between them. The CDR3 is 13 residues long.